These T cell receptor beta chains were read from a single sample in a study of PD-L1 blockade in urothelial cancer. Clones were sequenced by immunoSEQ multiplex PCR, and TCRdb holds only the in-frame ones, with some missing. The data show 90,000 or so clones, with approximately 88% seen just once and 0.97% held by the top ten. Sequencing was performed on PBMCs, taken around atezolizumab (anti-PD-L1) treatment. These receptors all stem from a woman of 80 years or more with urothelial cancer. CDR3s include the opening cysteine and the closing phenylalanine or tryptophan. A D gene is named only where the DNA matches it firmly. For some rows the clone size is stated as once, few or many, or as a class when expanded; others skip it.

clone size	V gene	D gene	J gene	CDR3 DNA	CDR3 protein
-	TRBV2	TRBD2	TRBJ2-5	TGTGCCAGCAGTGAGGGACTAGCGGGAGGTCGAGAGACCCAGTACTTC	CASSEGLAGGRETQYF
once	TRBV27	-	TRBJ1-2	TGTGCCAGCAGTTCAAGACAACCCGGCGATGGCTACACCTTC	CASSSRQPGDGYTF
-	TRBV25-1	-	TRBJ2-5	TGTGCCAGCAGTGAGGCGAGAGGATACCAAGAGACCCAGTACTTC	CASSEARGYQETQYF
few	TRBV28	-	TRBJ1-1	TGTGCCAGCAGCCCGGCCGGGGGCACTGAAGCTTTCTTT	CASSPAGGTEAFF
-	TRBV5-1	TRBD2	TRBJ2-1	TGCGCCAGCAGCTCCTTAAATAGCGGGAGGCCCTACAATGAGCAGTTCTTC	CASSSLNSGRPYNEQFF
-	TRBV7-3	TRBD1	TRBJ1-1	TGTGCCAGCAGCGCGGACAGGGCCGAAGAGGCTTTCTTT	CASSADRAEEAFF
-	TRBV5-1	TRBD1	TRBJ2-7	TGCGCCAGCAGCTATACAGGGGGCTTTTCCTACGAGCAGTACTTC	CASSYTGGFSYEQYF
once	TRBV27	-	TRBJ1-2	TGTGCCAGCTCCCCCTCAGGAGCGGATGGCTACACCTTC	CASSPSGADGYTF
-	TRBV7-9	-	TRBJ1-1	TGTGCCAGCAGCTCTAGGGGATCCCACACTGAAGCTTTCTTT	CASSSRGSHTEAFF
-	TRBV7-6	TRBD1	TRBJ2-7	TGTGCCAGCAGCTTAGGACAGGGGGACGAGCAGTACTTC	CASSLGQGDEQYF
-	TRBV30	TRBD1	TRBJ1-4	TGTGCCTGGAGTATTCGACAGGGACTAGGTGAAAAACTGTTTTTT	CAWSIRQGLGEKLFF
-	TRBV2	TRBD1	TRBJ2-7	TGTGCCAGCAGTGCCCGGACAGGGTACTCCTACGAGCAGTACTTC	CASSARTGYSYEQYF
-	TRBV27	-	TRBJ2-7	TGTGCCAGCAGTTTCAGGGCGGTCCCTTCCTACGAGCAGTACTTC	CASSFRAVPSYEQYF
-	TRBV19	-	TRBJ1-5	TGTGCCAGTAGTATCTACAGGACACAATTCGGCAATCAGCCCCAGCATTTT	CASSIYRTQFGNQPQHF
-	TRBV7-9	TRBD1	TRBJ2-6	TGTGCCAGCAGCCGGACAGGGACTGGGGCCAACGTCCTGACTTTC	CASSRTGTGANVLTF
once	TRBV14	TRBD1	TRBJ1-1	TGTGCCAGCAGCCAAGAGGGACAGGGGAGGTACACTGAAGCTTTCTTT	CASSQEGQGRYTEAFF
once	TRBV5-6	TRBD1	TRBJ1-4	TGTGCCAGCAGCTTGGTCGGACAGGGGCGAGAAAAACTGTTTTTT	CASSLVGQGREKLFF
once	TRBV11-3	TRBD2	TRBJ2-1	TGTGCCAGCAGCTTTGGGCGGGAGTTTACGGATGAGCAGTTCTTC	CASSFGREFTDEQFF
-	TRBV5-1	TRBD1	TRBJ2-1	TGCGCCAGCAGCCCGGGGACAGGGGAATCCTACAATGAGCAGTTCTTC	CASSPGTGESYNEQFF
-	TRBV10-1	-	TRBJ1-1	TGCGCCAGCAGCGCGGGAGTGGGGTACACTGAAGCTTTCTTT	CASSAGVGYTEAFF
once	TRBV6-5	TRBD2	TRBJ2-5	TGTGCCAGCAGCTTGGGACTAGCGGGAGTAGAGACCCAGTACTTC	CASSLGLAGVETQYF
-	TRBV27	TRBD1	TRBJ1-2	TGTGCCAGCAGTGACGTGGGACAGGGCCTTAGCTATGGCTACACCTTC	CASSDVGQGLSYGYTF
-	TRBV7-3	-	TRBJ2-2	TGTGCCAGCAGGAAAACAGGGTTGAACACCGGGGAGCTGTTTTTT	CASRKTGLNTGELFF
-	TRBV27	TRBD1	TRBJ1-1	TGTGCCAGCAATAGACAGGGACCGAACACTGAAGCTTTCTTT	CASNRQGPNTEAFF
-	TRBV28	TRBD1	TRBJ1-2	TGTGCCAGCAGTCCTCTATGGCCACACGAATTCCCCGAGGACAGGGGCGGGTATGGCTACACCTTC	CASSPLWPHEFPEDRGGYGYTF
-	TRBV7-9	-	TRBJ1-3	TGTGCCAGCAGCGTAACCAGGGGCGGTGGAAACACCATATATTTT	CASSVTRGGGNTIYF
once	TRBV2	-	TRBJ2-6	TGTGCCAGCAAGGGGAACGCTGGGGCCAACGTCCTGACTTTC	CASKGNAGANVLTF
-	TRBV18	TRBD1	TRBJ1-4	TGTGCCAGCTCACCAGGGACAGGGGCCATTTTT	CASSPGTGAIF
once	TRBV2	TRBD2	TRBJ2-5	TGTGCCAGCAGCCCGGGAGGGGGAGAGACCCAGTACTTC	CASSPGGGETQYF
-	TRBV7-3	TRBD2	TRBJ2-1	TGTGCCAGCAGCTCTGGGACTAGCGGGAAGAGCTCCTACAATGAGCAGTTCTTC	CASSSGTSGKSSYNEQFF
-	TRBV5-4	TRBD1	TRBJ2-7	TGTGCCAGCAGCTTAGGCTTACCGGGACAGGGGGCGAGCGAGCAGTACTTC	CASSLGLPGQGASEQYF
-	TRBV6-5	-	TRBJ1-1	TGTGCCAGCAGTTTCTCGCTGGACAGGAACACTGAAGCTTTCTTT	CASSFSLDRNTEAFF
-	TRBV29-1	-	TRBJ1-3	TGCAGCGTTGAAGATCGAGGACAGACGGGAAACACCATATATTTT	CSVEDRGQTGNTIYF
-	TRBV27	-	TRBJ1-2	TGTGCCAGCAGTTTAGGGCAGAACTATGGCTACACCTTC	CASSLGQNYGYTF
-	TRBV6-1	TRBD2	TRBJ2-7	TGTGCCAGCGTCCCACTAGCGGGAGGGCCCTACGAGCAGTACTTC	CASVPLAGGPYEQYF
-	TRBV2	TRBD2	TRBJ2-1	TGTGTTTCGATGGGTAGCGGGAGGGATGAGCAGTTCTTC	CVSMGSGRDEQFF
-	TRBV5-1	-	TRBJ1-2	TGCGCCAGCAGCTTGGGGGAGGGAGTCTATGGCTACACCTTC	CASSLGEGVYGYTF
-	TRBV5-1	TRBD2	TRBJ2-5	TGCGCCAGCAGCGGGGGGGGGACTAGCGATGAGACCCAGTACTTC	CASSGGGTSDETQYF
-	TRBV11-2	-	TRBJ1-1	TGTGCCAGCAGCACTTCCTTGGACAGGAACACTGAAGCTTTCTTT	CASSTSLDRNTEAFF
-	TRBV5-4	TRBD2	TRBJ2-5	TGTGCCAGCAGCATCAGACTAGCGGGAGGAGTTGAGACCCAGTACTTC	CASSIRLAGGVETQYF
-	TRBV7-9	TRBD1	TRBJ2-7	TGTGCCAGCAGCTTAGGGCAGGGGGTAACGGACGAGCAGTACTTC	CASSLGQGVTDEQYF
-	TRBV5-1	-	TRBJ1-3	TGCGCCAGCAGCCCGGGGAGGGGATATTCTGGAAACACCATATATTTT	CASSPGRGYSGNTIYF
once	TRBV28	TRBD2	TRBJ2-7	TGTGCCAGCAAGCCTAGCGGGAGTTTATACGAGCAGTACTTC	CASKPSGSLYEQYF
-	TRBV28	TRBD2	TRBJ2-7	TGTGCCAGCAGTTTGCCATACCTCAGACTAGCGCTGAATGAAGAGCAGTACTTC	CASSLPYLRLALNEEQYF
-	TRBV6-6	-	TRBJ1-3	TGTGCCAGTTACAGGGGAAACACCATATATTTT	CASYRGNTIYF
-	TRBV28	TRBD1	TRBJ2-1	TGTGCCAGCAGAAGGACAGGGGCGTCCAACAATGAGCAGTTCTTC	CASRRTGASNNEQFF
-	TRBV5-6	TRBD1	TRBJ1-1	TGTGCCAGCAGCTTGGCGAATTCGGGACAGGGGACCACTGAAGCTTTCTTT	CASSLANSGQGTTEAFF